This T cell receptor beta chain was observed in a study of cytomegalovirus exposure and HLA in healthy donors. Study-level findings and limits: Reports described diagnosis of cytomegalovirus status by the classifier as highly specific and sensitive. While the bulk of TCR sequences proved rare, some public TCRs turned up in many donors.

Comment on this clone: Its target is unknown.

The donors belonged to the 120-subject validation cohort, separate from the roughly 710-subject first cohort. Profiled with immunoSEQ multiplex PCR; TCRdb holds only in-frame clones, not every one. The table has more than 300,000 clones, 86% seen once. The sequenced sample consisted of PBMCs. The TCR was taken from a woman under 30 in good health and CMV-seronegative.

The CDR3 bases are TGTGCCAGGGACAGCTCGACTAACTATGGCTACACCTTC. Its protein product is CARDSSTNYGYTF. The J gene is TRBJ1-2, the V gene TRBV2, with D maybe TRBD1 (6 bases). The germline V gene encodes CDR1 SNHLY and CDR2 FYNNEI. The ends were cut back, 9 bases at V and 0 bases at J, with 11 bases in the middle. The CDR3 contains 13 residues.